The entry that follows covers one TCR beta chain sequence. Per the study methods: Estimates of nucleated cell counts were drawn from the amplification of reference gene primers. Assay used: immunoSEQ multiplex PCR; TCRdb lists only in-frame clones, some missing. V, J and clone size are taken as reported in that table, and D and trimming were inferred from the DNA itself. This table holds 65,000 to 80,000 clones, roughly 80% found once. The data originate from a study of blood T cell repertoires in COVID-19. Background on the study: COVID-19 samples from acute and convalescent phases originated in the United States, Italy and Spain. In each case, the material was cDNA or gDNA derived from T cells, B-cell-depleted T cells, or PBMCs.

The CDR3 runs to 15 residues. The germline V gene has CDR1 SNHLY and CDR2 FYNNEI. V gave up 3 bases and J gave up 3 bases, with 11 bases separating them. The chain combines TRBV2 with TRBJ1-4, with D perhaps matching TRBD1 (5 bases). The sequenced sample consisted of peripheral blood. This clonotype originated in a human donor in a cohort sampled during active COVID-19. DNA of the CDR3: TGTGCCAGCAGTGATCGGCGACAGCCTAATGAAAAACTGTTTTTT. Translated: CASSDRRQPNEKLFF.